The 32 T cell receptor beta chains below all came from one sample that was sequenced in a study of T cell repertoires in cytomegalovirus infection. TCRdb analysed the reads with MiXCR anew, one entry per CDR3 protein. This sample has approximately 300,000 distinct CDR3 sequences; around 25% occur once, and the top ten carry roughly 13%. These receptors lack a known antigen. Source: cultured PBMCs, taken from culture after CMV antigen stimulation. The receptors were sampled from a human donor in good health (CMV status not recorded). Some clones in this sample may be carry-over from other donors' samples.

This clonotype was recorded a few times. The chain is built from TRBV10-3 and TRBJ2-3; D call uncertain. Trimming removed 0 bases from V and 1 base from J, with 5 bases in between. CDR1 and CDR2 from the germline V gene are ENHRY and SYGVKD. The length of the CDR3 is 14 residues. This chain's CDR3 is CAISESVGTDTQYF. CDR3 sequence (DNA): TGTGCCATCAGTGAGTCAGTAGGCACAGATACGCAGTATTTT.

This clonotype was observed a handful of times. The rearrangement joins TRBV7-3 to TRBJ2-3, with 8 bases aligning to TRBD1. The CDR3 covers 14 residues. V was clipped by 5 bases and J by 4 bases; unmatched bases: 5. Germline loops: CDR1 SGHTA, CDR2 FQGTGA. This CDR3 is CASSPDRESDTQYF. CDR3 in DNA: TGTGCCAGCAGCCCGGACAGGGAATCAGATACGCAGTATTTT.

V is TRBV12-3 or TRBV12-4 and J is TRBJ1-1; 12 bases line up with TRBD1. The CDR3 consists of 14 residues. V was pared by 4 bases and J by 11 bases, with 8 bases of the junction left unmatched. CDR3 amino acids: CASSSRDRGLTAFF. The CDR3 DNA sequence: TGTGCCAGCAGTTCCCGGGACAGGGGGCTGACTGCTTTCTTT.

This clonotype was counted many times. This sequence joins TRBV7-2 and TRBJ1-1; unclear D gene. CDR3 size: 13 residues. Deletions cut 3 bases from V and 1 base from J, with 6 bases between. Germline V gives CDR1 SGHTA, CDR2 FQGNSA. The CDR3 sequence is CASSFQENTEAFF. CDR3 bases: TGTGCCAGCAGCTTTCAGGAGAACACTGAAGCTTTCTTT. The full variable domain, in which reference TRBV7-2 and TRBJ1-1 provide the parts outside the CDR3, is GAGVSQSPSNKVTEKGKDVELRCDPISGHTALYWYRQSLGQGLEFLIYFQGNSAPDKSGLPSDRFSAERTGGSVSTLTIQRTQQEDSAVYLCASSFQENTEAFFGQGTRLTVV.

In this sample, this clonotype turned up a few times. The chain couples TRBV12-3 or TRBV12-4 to TRBJ1-5; no clear D gene. Between the trimmed V and J ends, which lost 3 bases and 1 base, there was a span of 7 bases. The CDR3 contains 14 residues. Here the CDR3 DNA reads TGTGCCAGCAGTTTCTCCGGGAGCAATCAGCCCCAGCATTTT. The encoded protein is CASSFSGSNQPQHF.

This clonotype was observed at least ten times. V gene TRBV19 combines with J gene TRBJ1-2, with D perhaps matching TRBD1 (6 bases). The germline V gene has CDR1 LNHDA and CDR2 SQIVND (reference sequence). This CDR3 has 15 amino acids. V was clipped by 7 bases and J by 1 base, with 16 bases between them. Here the CDR3 DNA reads TGTGCCAGTACCGAGGACAGAAGAGTTAACTATGGCTACACCTTC. It is translated as CASTEDRRVNYGYTF.

CDR3 in DNA: TGCGCCAGCAGCCAAGATTGGGGGGGCGTTGGGACATATACGCAGTATTTT. Its translation is CASSQDWGGVGTYTQYF. The V and J genes are TRBV4-3 and TRBJ2-3; possibly TRBD2 for D (7 bases). V gave up 0 bases and J gave up 7 bases, with 20 bases separating them. The CDR3 contains 17 residues. Looked up from germline, CDR1 is LGHNA and CDR2 is YSLEER.

The V call is TRBV15, the J call TRBJ2-1; D possibly matches TRBD1 or TRBD2 (5 bases each). Per the germline V gene, CDR1 is LNHNV and CDR2 is YYDKDF (reference sequence). V was cut by 1 base and J by 0 bases, with 7 bases left in between. This CDR3 contains 15 residues. For the CDR3, the DNA is TGTGCCACCAGCAGAGGGGGGTTCTCCTACAATGAGCAGTTCTTC. Translating it yields CATSRGGFSYNEQFF.

This clonotype occurred a few times. The rearrangement uses TRBV27 and TRBJ1-1; no clear D gene. Germline V gives CDR1 MNHEY, CDR2 SMNVEV (reference sequence). V was trimmed by 4 bases and J by 0 bases, leaving 12 bases between them. The CDR3 is 15 amino acids. In nucleotides, the CDR3 is TGTGCCAGCAGTTGGACGGGAATCATGAACACTGAAGCTTTCTTT. Its protein is CASSWTGIMNTEAFF.

This clonotype came up a few times. The V call is TRBV7-6, the J call TRBJ2-1, with D possibly TRBD2 on 6 matching bases. V gave up 2 bases and J gave up 5 bases, with 13 bases separating them. Per the germline V gene, CDR1 is SGHVS and CDR2 is FNYEAQ. This CDR3 has 15 residues. The CDR3: CASSLPLAENNEQFF. In DNA form, the CDR3 reads TGTGCCAGCAGCTTACCATTAGCGGAAAACAATGAGCAGTTCTTC.

This clonotype was detected only a few times. The V and J genes are TRBV5-1 and TRBJ2-7; the match to TRBD2 covers 8 bases. The CDR3 is 14 amino acids. After removal of 5 bases from V and 6 bases from J, the junction contained 10 bases not matched to a gene. Germline V gene lookup returns CDR1 SGHRS and CDR2 YFSETQ. CDR3: CASRPPGGPSEQYF. The CDR3 nucleotides read TGCGCCAGCAGACCGCCGGGAGGGCCCAGCGAGCAGTACTTC.

This clonotype was seen a handful of times. This chain links TRBV12-3 or TRBV12-4 with TRBJ1-1; D perhaps matches TRBD1 (5 bases). The ends were cut back, 6 bases at V and 4 bases at J, with 18 bases in the middle. The CDR3 is 15 amino acids. The CDR3 here is CASSNPNSGFTEAFF. The CDR3 DNA follows: TGTGCCAGCAGCAACCCCAACTCAGGGTTCACTGAAGCTTTCTTT.

The chain has TRBV7-9 and TRBJ2-7; D may be TRBD2 (5 bases). This CDR3 has 12 residues. The germline V and J ends were trimmed by 5 bases and 6 bases, with 11 bases remaining between them. Germline-derived CDR1 and CDR2 are SEHNR and FQNEAQ (reference sequence). The CDR3 loop reads CASSRGWREQYV. CDR3 sequence (DNA): TGTGCCAGCAGCCGAGGGTGGCGCGAGCAGTACGTC.

This clonotype has more than one count but fewer than ten. The rearrangement uses TRBV5-5 and TRBJ2-7; 8 bases line up with TRBD2. This CDR3 is 16 amino acids long. The J segment lost 0 bases and the V segment lost 4 bases, leaving 9 bases of the junction unmatched. Germline assignment: CDR1 SGHKS and CDR2 YYEKEE (reference sequence). DNA for the CDR3: TGTGCCAGCAGCGAGTTACTAGCGGTGAGCTCCTACGAGCAGTACGTC. Protein: CASSELLAVSSYEQYV.

This chain connects TRBV6-2 or TRBV6-3 to TRBJ2-1; D is uncertain. The germline CDR1 and CDR2 sequences are MNHEY and SVGEGT. The CDR3 has 13 residues. The ends were cut back, 6 bases at V and 8 bases at J, with 14 bases in the middle. The CDR3 loop is CASRRGKVDEQFF. CDR3 sequence (DNA): TGTGCCAGCAGGCGAGGTAAGGTGGATGAGCAGTTCTTC.

This sequence joins TRBV30 and TRBJ2-3; unclear D gene. V lost 3 bases to trimming and J lost 3 bases, with 10 bases between them. Germline V gives CDR1 GTSNPN, CDR2 SVGIG (reference sequence). This CDR3 has 13 amino acids. CDR3 DNA: TGTGCCTGGAGCCTAGTTCAAACAGATACGCAGTATTTT. This encodes CAWSLVQTDTQYF.

This clonotype was counted a few times. The J gene is TRBJ1-1, the V gene TRBV12-3 or TRBV12-4; D unclear. With 6 bases removed from V and 1 base from J, the gap between germline ends came to 6 bases. This CDR3 is 12 amino acids long. DNA for the CDR3: TGTGCCAGCAGGAGCAGGAACACTGAAGCTTTCTTT. Residues: CASRSRNTEAFF.

The J gene is TRBJ1-4, the V gene TRBV9; D not resolved. Trimming stripped 0 bases from V and 8 bases from J, with 11 bases between. Germline V gene sequence: CDR1 SGDLS, CDR2 YYNGEE. The CDR3 contains 14 residues. The CDR3 coding sequence is TGTGCCAGCAGCGTAGACAAGGGTTACGAAAAACTGTTTTTT. Amino acids: CASSVDKGYEKLFF.

The rearrangement uses TRBV7-3 and TRBJ2-3; D ambiguous. Germline V gene sequence: CDR1 SGHTA, CDR2 FQGTGA. This CDR3 region has 14 residues. V lost 1 base and J 0 bases, leaving 5 bases between the germline ends. The CDR3 is CASSLSHSTDTQYF. The CDR3, as DNA: TGTGCCAGCAGCTTAAGCCACAGCACAGATACGCAGTATTTT.

In its sample, this clonotype was seen many times. V usage is TRBV28 and J usage is TRBJ1-5; a weak D match, TRBD1 (6 bases). The germline V and J ends were trimmed by 4 bases and 2 bases, with 12 bases remaining between them. Germline values: CDR1 MDHEN, CDR2 SYDVKM. This CDR3 spans 15 amino acids. Written as DNA, the CDR3 is TGTGCCAGCAGTTCCTCACAGGGTGGCAATCAGCCCCAGCATTTT. It yields the protein CASSSSQGGNQPQHF.

J is TRBJ2-3 and V is TRBV6-1; D possibly corresponds to TRBD1 (5 bases). The CDR3 contains 16 residues. Germline V gene sequence: CDR1 MNHNS, CDR2 SASEGT. With 6 bases removed from V and 0 bases from J, the gap between germline ends came to 16 bases. The CDR3 reads CASSRIRQTSTDTQYF. The CDR3 nucleotides read TGTGCCAGCAGCCGCATCAGACAGACTAGCACAGATACGCAGTATTTT.

This clonotype was counted at least ten times. The V and J genes are TRBV7-7 and TRBJ2-7; TRBD1 might be the D (6 bases). With 5 bases removed from V and 4 bases from J, the gap between germline ends came to 18 bases. This CDR3 is 15 amino acids long. Germline CDR1 and CDR2: SSHAT and FNYEAQ (reference sequence). CDR3 loop: CASSRAPGQQYEQYF. CDR3 nucleotide sequence: TGTGCCAGCAGCCGGGCCCCGGGACAACAATACGAGCAGTACTTC.

In its sample, this clonotype was seen many times. J is TRBJ2-3 and V is TRBV7-2, with TRBD2 matching over 13 bases. V shed 1 base and J 4 bases; nucleotides not matched to a gene: 8. The CDR3 sequence is 18 residues long. In germline, CDR1 is SGHTA, CDR2 FQGNSA. CDR3 amino acids: CASSLVWRTSGSADTQYF. The CDR3 nucleotides are TGTGCCAGCAGCTTAGTTTGGAGGACTAGCGGGAGTGCAGATACGCAGTATTTT.

This clonotype showed up many times. The rearrangement joins TRBV7-2 to TRBJ2-1, with 8 bases that match TRBD2. The CDR3 length is 15 residues. Per the germline V gene, CDR1 is SGHTA and CDR2 is FQGNSA. V shed 5 bases and J 0 bases; nucleotides not matched to a gene: 3. The CDR3 loop reads CASSTGTSSYNEQFF. DNA for the CDR3: TGTGCCAGCAGCACCGGGACTAGCTCCTACAATGAGCAGTTCTTC.

This chain links TRBV18 with TRBJ2-7; 8 nucleotides match TRBD2. In germline, CDR1 is KGHSH, CDR2 LQKENI. The CDR3 extends over 14 amino acids. J was trimmed by 3 bases and V by 3 bases; bases with no gene match: 4. DNA of the CDR3: TGTGCCAGCTCACCTCGGACTAGCAACTACGAGCAGTACTTC. This codes for CASSPRTSNYEQYF.

This clonotype occurred many times. This rearrangement joins TRBV7-9 to TRBJ2-5, with 9 bases fitting TRBD2. There are 19 residues in the CDR3. Trimming removed 1 base from V and 2 bases from J; junction bases left unmatched: 14. CDR1 and CDR2 from the germline V gene are SEHNR and FQNEAQ (reference sequence). The CDR3, as DNA: TGTGCCAGCAGCTTAGGAGTCTCAGGTGGTAGCGGGGGTCAAGAGACCCAGTACTTC. Translation: CASSLGVSGGSGGQETQYF.

This clonotype was counted between two and nine times. V usage is TRBV7-9 and J usage is TRBJ2-5; possible D gene TRBD2, 6 bases. CDR3 length: 16 amino acids. Trimming shortened V by 5 bases and J by 4 bases, and 20 bases separated the two germline ends. Germline V gene lookup returns CDR1 SEHNR and CDR2 FQNEAQ (reference sequence). CDR3 loop: CASSPMGGVFGETQYF. The CDR3, as DNA: TGTGCCAGCAGCCCCATGGGGGGAGTCTTTGGAGAGACCCAGTACTTC.

This sequence joins TRBV27 and TRBJ1-2, with D unclear. CDR3 size: 13 residues. Germline V gene data show CDR1 as MNHEY and CDR2 as SMNVEV (reference sequence). V shed 6 bases and J shed 8 bases, with 16 bases lying between them. Written as DNA, the CDR3 is TGTGCCAGCAGAGCCTCGGCCGCGTGGGGCTACACCTTC. It translates to CASRASAAWGYTF.

This chain uses TRBV7-9 with TRBJ2-1; a possible D gene is TRBD1 (6 bases). From germline, CDR1 is SEHNR and CDR2 FQNEAQ (reference sequence). This CDR3 is built from 16 residues. The V and J ends lost 1 base and 9 bases respectively, with 19 bases between them. The CDR3 DNA is TGTGCCAGCAGCTTAGGACCTGTGGCCCGAGGGGGTGAGCAGTTCTTC. Protein product: CASSLGPVARGGEQFF. Full variable domain (rest looked up from reference TRBV7-9 and TRBJ2-1): DTGVSQNPRHKITKRGQNVTFRCDPISEHNRLYWYRQTLGQGPEFLTYFQNEAQLEKSRLLSDRFSAERPKGSFSTLEIQRTEQGDSAMYLCASSLGPVARGGEQFFGPGTRLTVL.

Of note for this clonotype: It may be a read error: a sequence one base away is much more abundant. This sequence joins TRBV7-9 and TRBJ2-7; D is unresolved. Germline-derived CDR1 and CDR2 are SEHNR and FQNEAQ (reference sequence). V was cut by 2 bases and J by 6 bases, with 5 bases left in between. The CDR3 runs 11 residues. CDR3 nucleotide sequence: TGTGCCAGCAGCTTAATCGTCGAGCAGTACTTC. The encoded protein is CASSLIVEQYF.

The CDR3 is CASSVGGLAVQETQYF. The CDR3 DNA reads as TGTGCCAGCAGCGTAGGCGGACTAGCGGTCCAAGAGACCCAGTACTTC. J is TRBJ2-5 and V is TRBV9; 10 nucleotides align to TRBD2. The J segment lost 1 base and the V segment lost 0 bases, leaving 3 bases of the junction unmatched. The germline gives CDR1 SGDLS, CDR2 YYNGEE. This CDR3 has 16 amino acids.

The chain is built from TRBV10-3 and TRBJ2-5; 11 bases fit TRBD2. From germline, CDR1 is ENHRY and CDR2 SYGVKD. The CDR3 is made up of 19 amino acids. V shed 2 bases and J 5 bases; nucleotides not matched to a gene: 16. As DNA, the CDR3 is TGTGCCATCAGTGAGCCCGAAGGCCTAGCGGGAGGACCGTGGGAGACCCAGTACTTC. It translates to CAISEPEGLAGGPWETQYF.